This T cell receptor (beta chain) was captured by sequencing in a study of memory CD4+ T cells and cytomegalovirus serostatus. Study context: This sample comes from healthy Belgian adults, 9 CMV seropositive, about 23 seronegative. Study results and limitations: Repertoires predicted CMV serostatus with median bootstrapped AUC of about 0.96. Each of fewer than 80 CMV-associated TCRbeta sequences occurred in one to five individuals.

Notes on this clone: Its specificity is unknown.

Clones were sequenced by immunoSEQ multiplex PCR, and TCRdb holds only the in-frame ones, with some missing. Of fewer than 35,000 clones listed, more than 60% are singletons. Trimming cost V 1 base and J 1 base, with 2 bases left between them. There are 12 residues in the CDR3. Germline V lookup: CDR1 SGHRS, CDR2 YFSETQ. The sort gate was single viable CD3+CD4+CD8-CD45RO+ cells for memory CD4+ T cells. CMV serostatus came from serum IgG against pp150, pp28, p38, p52. V is TRBV5-1 and J is TRBJ1-1; D not resolved. Input material: memory CD4+ T cells from blood. The receptor comes from an adult in good health and CMV-seronegative. The CDR3 sequence: CASSLTNTEAFF. CDR3 nucleotides: TGCGCCAGCAGCTTGACGAACACTGAAGCTTTCTTT.